The 15 T cell receptor beta chains given below trace back to one sample, sequenced in a study of blood T cell repertoires in COVID-19. Assay: immunoSEQ multiplex PCR; the TCRdb copy retains only in-frame clones and omits some. The table lists about 73,000 clones, roughly four fifths of them singletons. What was sequenced was peripheral blood. The receptors were gathered from a woman aged 55-75 years with acute or convalescent COVID-19.

This chain uses TRBV6-6 with TRBJ1-1; TRBD1 aligns across 9 bases. Germline values: CDR1 MNHNY, CDR2 SVGAGI (reference sequence). The J segment lost 4 bases and the V segment lost 2 bases, leaving 5 bases of the junction unmatched. There are 15 residues in the CDR3. The CDR3 DNA reads as TGTGCCAGCAGTTACACACAGGGGGCGAGCACTGAAGCTTTCTTT. Translating gives CASSYTQGASTEAFF.

The V and J genes are TRBV30 and TRBJ1-2; unclear D gene. CDR3 length: 11 amino acids. Germline assignment: CDR1 GTSNPN and CDR2 SVGIG (reference sequence). V was shortened by 0 bases and J by 8 bases, with 7 bases between the two germline ends. The CDR3 nucleotides are TGTGCCTGGAGTGTAGTCAGGGGCTACACCTTC. Encoded protein: CAWSVVRGYTF.

For the CDR3, the DNA is TGTGCCAGCAGTTTAAACAGGGGGCAAGATGGCTACACCTTC. This encodes CASSLNRGQDGYTF. This sequence joins TRBV27 and TRBJ1-2, with TRBD1 identical over 9 bases. This CDR3 is built from 14 residues. V was pared by 2 bases and J by 6 bases, with 4 bases of the junction left unmatched. The germline V gene has CDR1 MNHEY and CDR2 SMNVEV (reference sequence).

This clone showed up just a few times. The V call is TRBV6-6, the J call TRBJ2-2; 10 bases are a match to TRBD2. Germline assignment: CDR1 MNHNY and CDR2 SVGAGI (reference sequence). This CDR3 region has 16 residues. Losses at the gene ends were 6 bases for V and 3 bases for J; bases not matched to a gene: 7. CDR3: CASRTLAGAHTGELFF. DNA for the CDR3: TGTGCCAGCAGGACTCTAGCGGGAGCACACACCGGGGAGCTGTTTTTT.

DNA of the CDR3: TGTGCCAGCAGCCCAACAGGGGCAACTAATGAAAAACTGTTTTTT. This translates into CASSPTGATNEKLFF. The genes are TRBV6-5 and TRBJ1-4; 7 nucleotides match TRBD1. The CDR3 runs 15 residues. Germline CDR1 and CDR2: MNHEY and SVGAGI. J lost 0 bases, V lost 6 bases, and 4 bases had no gene match.

This clone has only a few counts. The chain is built from TRBV4-1 and TRBJ2-1, with D possibly TRBD2 on 5 matching bases. V was shortened by 0 bases and J by 0 bases, with 15 bases between the two germline ends. The CDR3 has 18 amino acids. The germline V gene encodes CDR1 MGHRA and CDR2 YSYEKL. The CDR3 region is CASSQDHEAGRSYNEQFF. In DNA, the CDR3 is TGCGCCAGCAGCCAAGATCATGAGGCGGGTCGCTCCTACAATGAGCAGTTCTTC.

The V gene is TRBV15, the J gene TRBJ1-1, with D tentatively TRBD1 (5 bases). This CDR3 is 14 amino acids long. V dropped 4 bases and J dropped 6 bases, with 15 bases sitting between them. Per the germline V gene, CDR1 is LNHNV and CDR2 is YYDKDF (reference sequence). CDR3 DNA: TGTGCCACCAGCACCCGGGAGACGGGGGCTGAAGCTTTCTTT. Protein product: CATSTRETGAEAFF.

This chain joins TRBV18 and TRBJ2-5; 8 bases align to TRBD1. Per the germline V gene, CDR1 is KGHSH and CDR2 is LQKENI. The trim removed 1 base at V and 2 bases at J, leaving 6 bases unmatched. The length of the CDR3 is 16 residues. The CDR3 nucleotides read TGTGCCAGCTCACCACGGACGACAGGGGAACAAGAGACCCAGTACTTC. Amino acids: CASSPRTTGEQETQYF.

V usage is TRBV7-2 and J usage is TRBJ2-7; TRBD1 matches 7 bases. J was trimmed by 3 bases and V by 1 base; bases with no gene match: 15. The CDR3 is 18 amino acids. From germline, CDR1 is SGHTA and CDR2 FQGNSA. CDR3 in amino acids: CASSLVLRGPGESYEQYF. CDR3 coding DNA: TGTGCCAGCAGCTTAGTTTTAAGGGGGCCAGGGGAAAGCTACGAGCAGTACTTC.

The chain employs TRBV29-1 and TRBJ1-5, with D perhaps TRBD1 (5 bases). V lost 3 bases and J lost 3, with 9 bases in between. This CDR3 contains 13 residues. Germline V gene sequence: CDR1 SQVTM, CDR2 ANQGSEA. The CDR3, as DNA: TGCAGCGTTGACGGGGGTAACAATCAGCCCCAGCATTTT. Protein product: CSVDGGNNQPQHF. Based on the CDR3 plus reference TRBV29-1 and TRBJ1-5, the full variable domain is SAVISQKPSRDICQRGTSLTIQCQVDSQVTMMFWYRQQPGQSLTLIATANQGSEATYESGFVIDKFPISRPNLTFSTLTVSNMSPEDSSIYLCSVDGGNNQPQHFGDGTRLSIL.

The chain combines TRBV5-1 with TRBJ2-2; 7 nucleotides line up with TRBD1. Trimming cost V 4 bases and J 2 bases; bases outside gene matches: 14. The CDR3 length is 18 residues. Per the germline V gene, CDR1 is SGHRS and CDR2 is YFSETQ. The CDR3 spells CASSPHPTGQLNTGELFF. CDR3 nucleotides: TGCGCCAGCAGCCCACACCCAACGGGACAGCTTAACACCGGGGAGCTGTTTTTT. The full variable domain, its missing parts supplied by reference TRBV5-1 and TRBJ2-2, is KAGVTQTPRYLIKTRGQQVTLSCSPISGHRSVSWYQQTPGQGLQFLFEYFSETQRNKGNFPGRFSGRQFSNSRSEMNVSTLELGDSALYLCASSPHPTGQLNTGELFFGEGSRLTVL.

This rearrangement joins TRBV14 to TRBJ1-2; a possible D gene is TRBD1 (5 bases). CDR1 and CDR2 (germline): SGHDN, FVKESK. The V and J ends lost 3 bases and 3 bases respectively, with 17 bases between them. CDR3 size: 16 residues. The CDR3 sequence is CASSQLAWGRDYGYTF. In nucleotides, the CDR3 is TGTGCCAGCAGCCAGCTCGCCTGGGGCAGGGACTATGGCTACACCTTC.

In its sample, this clone was seen a few times. The chain links TRBV2 to TRBJ2-1; D may be TRBD2 (5 bases). Germline V lookup: CDR1 SNHLY, CDR2 FYNNEI. This CDR3 has 11 residues. V was trimmed by 10 bases and J by 8 bases, leaving 12 bases between them. CDR3: CATSSSDEQFF. In nucleotides, the CDR3 is TGTGCCACCTCTAGCTCTGATGAGCAGTTCTTC.

In regard to this clone: Its ends do not fully match the called genes, so a read error is possible. This chain connects TRBV20-1 to TRBJ1-2; weak D call: TRBD1 (5 bases). The CDR3 length is 11 residues. Germline CDR1 and CDR2: DFQATT and SNEGSKA (reference sequence). Written as DNA, the CDR3 is TGCAGTGGTAGAGACAGCTATGGCTACACCTTC. It specifies CSGRDSYGYTF.

The rearrangement links TRBV11-1 to TRBJ1-6, with 11 bases that match TRBD1. V shed 5 bases and J 8 bases; nucleotides not matched to a gene: 2. Germline V gene lookup returns CDR1 SGHAT and CDR2 FQDESV (reference sequence). The CDR3 covers 14 residues. The CDR3 DNA reads as TGTGCCAGCAGCCGGGACAGGGGGGATTCACCCCTCCACTTT. Translating gives CASSRDRGDSPLHF.